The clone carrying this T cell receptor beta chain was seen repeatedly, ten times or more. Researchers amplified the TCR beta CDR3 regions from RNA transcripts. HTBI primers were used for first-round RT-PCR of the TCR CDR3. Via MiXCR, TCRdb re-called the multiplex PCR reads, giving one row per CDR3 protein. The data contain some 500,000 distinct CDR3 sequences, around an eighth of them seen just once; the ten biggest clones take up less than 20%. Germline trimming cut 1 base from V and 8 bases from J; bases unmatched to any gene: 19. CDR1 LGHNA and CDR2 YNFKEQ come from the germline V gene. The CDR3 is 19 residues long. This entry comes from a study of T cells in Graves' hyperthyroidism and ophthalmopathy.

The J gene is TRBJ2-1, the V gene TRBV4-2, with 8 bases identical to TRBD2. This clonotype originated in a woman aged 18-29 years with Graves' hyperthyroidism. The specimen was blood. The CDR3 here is CASSQVVGLESGSSHEQFF. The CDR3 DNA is TGTGCCAGCAGCCAAGTGGTGGGTTTGGAGAGCGGGAGCAGCCATGAGCAGTTCTTC.